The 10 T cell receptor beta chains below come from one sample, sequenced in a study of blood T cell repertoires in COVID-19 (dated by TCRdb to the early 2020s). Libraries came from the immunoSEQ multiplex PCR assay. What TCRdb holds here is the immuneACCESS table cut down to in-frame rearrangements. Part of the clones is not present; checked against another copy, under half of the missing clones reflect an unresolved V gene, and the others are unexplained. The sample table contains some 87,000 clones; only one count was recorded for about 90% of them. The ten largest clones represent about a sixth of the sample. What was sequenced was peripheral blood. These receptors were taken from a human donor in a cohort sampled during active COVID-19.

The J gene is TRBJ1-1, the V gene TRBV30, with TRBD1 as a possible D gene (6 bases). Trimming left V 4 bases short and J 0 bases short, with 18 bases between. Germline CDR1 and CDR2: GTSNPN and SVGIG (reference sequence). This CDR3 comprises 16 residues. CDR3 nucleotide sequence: TGTGCCTGGACCGAACGGGGGGCGGGGATGAACACTGAAGCTTTCTTT. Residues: CAWTERGAGMNTEAFF.

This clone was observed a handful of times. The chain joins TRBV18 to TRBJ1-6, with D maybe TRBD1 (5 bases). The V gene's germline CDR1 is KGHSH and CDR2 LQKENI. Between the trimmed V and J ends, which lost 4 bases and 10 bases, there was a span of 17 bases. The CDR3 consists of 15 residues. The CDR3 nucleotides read TGTGCCAGCTCACGAACGGGTCAGGGCGGATCACCCCTCCACTTT. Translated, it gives CASSRTGQGGSPLHF. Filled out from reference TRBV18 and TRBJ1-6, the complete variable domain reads NAGVMQNPRHLVRRRGQEARLRCSPMKGHSHVYWYRQLPEEGLKFMVYLQKENIIDESGMPKERFSAEFPKEGPSILRIQQVVRGDSAAYFCASSRTGQGGSPLHFGNGTRLTVT.

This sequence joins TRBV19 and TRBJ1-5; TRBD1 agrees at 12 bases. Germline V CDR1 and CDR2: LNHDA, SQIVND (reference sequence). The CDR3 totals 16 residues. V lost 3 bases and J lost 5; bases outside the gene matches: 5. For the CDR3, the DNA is TGTGCCAGTAGTATGGACGGGACAGGGGGCTATCAGCCCCAGCATTTT. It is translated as CASSMDGTGGYQPQHF.

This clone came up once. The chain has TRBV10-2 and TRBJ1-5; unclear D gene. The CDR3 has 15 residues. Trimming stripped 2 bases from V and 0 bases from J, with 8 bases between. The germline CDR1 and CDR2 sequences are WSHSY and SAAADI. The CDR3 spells CASSEKLYSNQPQHF. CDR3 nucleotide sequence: TGCGCCAGCAGTGAGAAGCTTTATAGCAATCAGCCCCAGCATTTT.

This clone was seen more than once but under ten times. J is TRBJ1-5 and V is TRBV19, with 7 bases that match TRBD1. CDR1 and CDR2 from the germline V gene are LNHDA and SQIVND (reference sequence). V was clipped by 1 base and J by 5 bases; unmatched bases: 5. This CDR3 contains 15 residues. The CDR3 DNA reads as TGTGCCAGTAGTATAGGGACAGGACACTATCAGCCCCAGCATTTT. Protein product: CASSIGTGHYQPQHF.

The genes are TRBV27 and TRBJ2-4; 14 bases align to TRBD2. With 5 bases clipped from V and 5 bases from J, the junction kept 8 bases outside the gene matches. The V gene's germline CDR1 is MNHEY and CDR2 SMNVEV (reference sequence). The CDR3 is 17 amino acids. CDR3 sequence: CASSLGTSGGWQNIQYF. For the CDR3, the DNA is TGTGCCAGCAGTCTCGGGACTAGCGGGGGTTGGCAAAACATTCAGTACTTC.

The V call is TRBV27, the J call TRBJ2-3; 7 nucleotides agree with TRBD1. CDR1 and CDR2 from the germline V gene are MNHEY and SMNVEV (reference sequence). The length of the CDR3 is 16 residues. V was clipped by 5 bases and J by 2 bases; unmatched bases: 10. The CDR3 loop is CASSHRKGAFTDTQYF. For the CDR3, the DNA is TGTGCCAGCAGTCATAGAAAGGGGGCCTTCACAGATACGCAGTATTTT.

CDR3 sequence: CASSDTGQIYGYTF. CDR3 coding DNA: TGTGCCAGCAGTGACACGGGACAGATCTATGGCTACACCTTC. V is TRBV6-1 and J is TRBJ1-2, with 7 positions matching TRBD1. The CDR3 contains 14 residues. The V segment lost 3 bases and the J segment 4 bases; nucleotides outside the gene matches: 5. From germline, CDR1 is MNHNS and CDR2 SASEGT.

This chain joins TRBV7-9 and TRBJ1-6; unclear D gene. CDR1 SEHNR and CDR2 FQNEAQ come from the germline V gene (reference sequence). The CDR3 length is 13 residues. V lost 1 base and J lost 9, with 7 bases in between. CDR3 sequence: CASSLGALSPLHF. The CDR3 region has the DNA TGTGCCAGCAGCTTAGGGGCCCTTTCACCCCTCCACTTT. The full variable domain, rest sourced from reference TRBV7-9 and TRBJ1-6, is DTGVSQNPRHKITKRGQNVTFRCDPISEHNRLYWYRQTLGQGPEFLTYFQNEAQLEKSRLLSDRFSAERPKGSFSTLEIQRTEQGDSAMYLCASSLGALSPLHFGNGTRLTVT.

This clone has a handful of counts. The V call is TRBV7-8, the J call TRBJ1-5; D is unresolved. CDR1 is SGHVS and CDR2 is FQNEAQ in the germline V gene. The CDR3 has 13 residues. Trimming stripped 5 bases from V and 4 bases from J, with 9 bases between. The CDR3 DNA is TGTGCCAGCAGCCTCGACGGGAATCAGCCCCAGCATTTT. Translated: CASSLDGNQPQHF.